The following is a T cell receptor beta chain sequence with its context. Its antigen is unidentified. This sample was included in a study of T-cell reconstitution after alpha-beta-depleted transplantation in children. Study outcomes and limitations: Recipient T cells and thymic progenitors that survived were the source of the high TCRbeta diversity seen at day 60 in some patients. T-cell numbers and diversity, one year after transplant, stemmed largely from T cells that were newly produced. Two months or so post-transplant, alpha-beta T cells reportedly derived from several hundred expanded graft clones.

The CDR3 length is 14 residues. V shed 2 bases and J shed 5 bases, with 12 bases lying between them. Per germline, CDR1 SGHTA and CDR2 FQGNSA. Unique molecular identifiers were incorporated when the TCRbeta library was constructed. TCRdb independently ran MiXCR on the PCR reads; one entry per CDR3 protein. The sample lists under 250,000 distinct CDR3 sequences, roughly 7% occurring once. The sequenced sample was PBMCs, obtained before TCRalphabeta/CD19-depleted stem cell transplant. The rearrangement links TRBV7-2 to TRBJ2-5; TRBD1 might be the D (5 bases). The TCR comes from a boy aged 2 to 9 with acute lymphoblastic leukemia, due to receive a stem cell transplant. The CDR3 here is CASSLWQGGETQYF. Here the CDR3 DNA reads TGTGCCAGCAGCTTATGGCAGGGTGGGGAGACCCAGTACTTC.